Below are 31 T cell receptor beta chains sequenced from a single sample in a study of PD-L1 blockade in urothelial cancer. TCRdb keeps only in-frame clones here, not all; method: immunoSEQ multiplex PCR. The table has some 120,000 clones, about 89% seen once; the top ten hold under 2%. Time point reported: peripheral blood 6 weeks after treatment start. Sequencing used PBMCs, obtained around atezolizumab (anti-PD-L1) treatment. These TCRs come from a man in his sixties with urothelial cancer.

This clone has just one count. The CDR3 DNA sequence: TGTGCCAGCAGCGGTCGACAGGGGACCTACGAGCAGTACTTC. Its protein is CASSGRQGTYEQYF. This rearrangement joins TRBV9 to TRBJ2-7; 8 bases align to TRBD1. Germline lookup yields CDR1 SGDLS and CDR2 YYNGEE. This CDR3 is 14 amino acids long. V shed 3 bases, J shed 2 bases, and the junction held 4 bases outside the gene matches.

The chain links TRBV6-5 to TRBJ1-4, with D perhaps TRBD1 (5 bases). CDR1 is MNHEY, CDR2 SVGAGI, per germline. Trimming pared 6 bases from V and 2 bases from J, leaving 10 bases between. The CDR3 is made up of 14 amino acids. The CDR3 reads CASRQALTNEKLFF. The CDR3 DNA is TGTGCCAGCAGACAGGCCTTGACTAATGAAAAACTGTTTTTT.

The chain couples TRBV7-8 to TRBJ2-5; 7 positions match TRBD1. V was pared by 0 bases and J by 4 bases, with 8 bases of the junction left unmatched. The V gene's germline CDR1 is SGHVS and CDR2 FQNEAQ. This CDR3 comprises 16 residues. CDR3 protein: CASSLALSTGAETQYF. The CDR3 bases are TGTGCCAGCAGCTTAGCGCTGAGTACAGGGGCAGAGACCCAGTACTTC. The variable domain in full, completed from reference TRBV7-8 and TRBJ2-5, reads GAGVSQSPRYKVAKRGQDVALRCDPISGHVSLFWYQQALGQGPEFLTYFQNEAQLDKSGLPSDRFFAERPEGSVSTLKIQRTQQEDSAVYLCASSLALSTGAETQYFGPGTRLLVL.

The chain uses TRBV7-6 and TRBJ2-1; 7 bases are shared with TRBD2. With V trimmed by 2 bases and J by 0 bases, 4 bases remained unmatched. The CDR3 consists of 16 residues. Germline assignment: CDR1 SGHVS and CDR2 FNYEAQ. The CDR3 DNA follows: TGTGCCAGCAGCTTAACTAGCGACAGCTCCTACAATGAGCAGTTCTTC. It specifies CASSLTSDSSYNEQFF.

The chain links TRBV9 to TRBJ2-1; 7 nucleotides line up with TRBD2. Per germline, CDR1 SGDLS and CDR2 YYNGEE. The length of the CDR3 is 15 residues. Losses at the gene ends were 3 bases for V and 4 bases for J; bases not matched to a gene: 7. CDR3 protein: CASSESSGPYNEQFF. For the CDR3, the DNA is TGTGCCAGCAGCGAGAGTAGCGGGCCTTACAATGAGCAGTTCTTC.

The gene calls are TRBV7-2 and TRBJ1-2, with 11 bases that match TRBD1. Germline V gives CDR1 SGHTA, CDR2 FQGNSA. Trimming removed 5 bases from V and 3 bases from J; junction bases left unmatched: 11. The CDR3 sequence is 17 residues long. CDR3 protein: CASSPIEGQGADYGYTF. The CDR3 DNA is TGTGCCAGCAGCCCTATTGAAGGACAGGGGGCCGACTATGGCTACACCTTC.

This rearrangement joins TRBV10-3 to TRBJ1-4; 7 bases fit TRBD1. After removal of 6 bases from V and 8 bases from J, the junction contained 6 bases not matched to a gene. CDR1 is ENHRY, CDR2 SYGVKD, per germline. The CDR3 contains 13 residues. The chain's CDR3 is CAIRQGDREKLFF. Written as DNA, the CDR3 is TGTGCCATCAGGCAGGGGGATCGGGAAAAACTGTTTTTT.

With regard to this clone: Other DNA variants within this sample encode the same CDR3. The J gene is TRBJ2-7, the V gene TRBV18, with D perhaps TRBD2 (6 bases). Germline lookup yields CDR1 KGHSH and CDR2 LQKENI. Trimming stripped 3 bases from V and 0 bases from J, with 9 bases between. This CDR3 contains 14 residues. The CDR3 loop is CASSPRRDSYEQYF. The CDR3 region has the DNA TGTGCCAGCTCACCCCGGAGGGACTCCTACGAGCAGTACTTC.

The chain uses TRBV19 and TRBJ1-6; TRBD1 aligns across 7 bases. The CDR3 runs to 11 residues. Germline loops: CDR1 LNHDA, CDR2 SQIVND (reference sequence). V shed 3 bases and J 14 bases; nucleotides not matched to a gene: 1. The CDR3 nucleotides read TGTGCCAGTAGTATCGGGACAGCCCTCCACTTT. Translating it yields CASSIGTALHF.

This CDR3 reads CASSPDRGREQYF. DNA of the CDR3: TGTGCCAGCAGCCCAGACAGGGGACGCGAGCAGTACTTC. The rearrangement uses TRBV7-3 and TRBJ2-7; the match to TRBD1 covers 8 bases. The J segment lost 6 bases and the V segment lost 5 bases, leaving 6 bases of the junction unmatched. The length of the CDR3 is 13 residues. In germline, CDR1 is SGHTA, CDR2 FQGTGA.

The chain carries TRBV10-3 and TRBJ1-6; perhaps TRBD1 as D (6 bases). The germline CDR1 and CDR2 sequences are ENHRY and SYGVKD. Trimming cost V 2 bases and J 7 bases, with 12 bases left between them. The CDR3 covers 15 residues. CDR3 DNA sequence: TGTGCCATCAGTGAGGGACAGTTAAAGAATTCACCCCTCCACTTT. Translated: CAISEGQLKNSPLHF.

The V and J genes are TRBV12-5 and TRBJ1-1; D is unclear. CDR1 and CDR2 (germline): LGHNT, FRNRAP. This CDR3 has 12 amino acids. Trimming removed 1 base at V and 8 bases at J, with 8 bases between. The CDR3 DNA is TGTGCTAGTGGTTTGGCCGAGTCCGAAGCTTTCTTT. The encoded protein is CASGLAESEAFF.

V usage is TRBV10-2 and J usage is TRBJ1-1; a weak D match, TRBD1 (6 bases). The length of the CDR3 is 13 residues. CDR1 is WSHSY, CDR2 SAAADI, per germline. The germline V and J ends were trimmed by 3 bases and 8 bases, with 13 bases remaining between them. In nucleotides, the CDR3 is TGCGCCAGCAGTGACAGGGGCCTGGGGGAAGCTTTCTTT. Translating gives CASSDRGLGEAFF.

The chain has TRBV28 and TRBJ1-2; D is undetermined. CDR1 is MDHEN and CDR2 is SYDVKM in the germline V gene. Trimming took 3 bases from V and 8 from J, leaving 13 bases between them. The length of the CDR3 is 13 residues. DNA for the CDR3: TGTGCCAGCAGTTTGGCAGGTTGGGAGGGCTACACCTTC. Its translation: CASSLAGWEGYTF.

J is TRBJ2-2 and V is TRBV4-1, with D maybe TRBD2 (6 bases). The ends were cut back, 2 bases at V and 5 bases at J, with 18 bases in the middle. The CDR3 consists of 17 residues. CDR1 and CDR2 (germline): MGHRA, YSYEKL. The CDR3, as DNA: TGCGCCAGCAGCCAACAGGCTTGGCGGGGCAGGACCGGGGAGCTGTTTTTT. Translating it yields CASSQQAWRGRTGELFF.

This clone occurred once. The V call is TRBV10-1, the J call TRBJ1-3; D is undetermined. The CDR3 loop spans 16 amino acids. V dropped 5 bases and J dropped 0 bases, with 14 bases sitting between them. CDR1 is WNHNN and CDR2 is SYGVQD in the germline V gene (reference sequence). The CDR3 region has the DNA TGCGCCAGCAGTAAAACAGTGGCCGCCTCTGGAAACACCATATATTTT. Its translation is CASSKTVAASGNTIYF.

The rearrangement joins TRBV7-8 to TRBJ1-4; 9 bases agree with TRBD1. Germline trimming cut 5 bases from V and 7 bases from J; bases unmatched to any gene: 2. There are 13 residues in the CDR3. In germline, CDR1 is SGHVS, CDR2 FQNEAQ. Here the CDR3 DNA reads TGTGCCAGCAGCGTGGACAGGGGTGAAAAACTGTTTTTT. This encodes CASSVDRGEKLFF.

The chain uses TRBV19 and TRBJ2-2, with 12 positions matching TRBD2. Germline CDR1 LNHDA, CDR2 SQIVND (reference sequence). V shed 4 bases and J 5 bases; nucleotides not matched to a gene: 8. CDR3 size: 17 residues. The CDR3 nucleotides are TGTGCCAGTAGTACTCCTGGACTAGCGGGGTTTACCGGGGAGCTGTTTTTT. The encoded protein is CASSTPGLAGFTGELFF.

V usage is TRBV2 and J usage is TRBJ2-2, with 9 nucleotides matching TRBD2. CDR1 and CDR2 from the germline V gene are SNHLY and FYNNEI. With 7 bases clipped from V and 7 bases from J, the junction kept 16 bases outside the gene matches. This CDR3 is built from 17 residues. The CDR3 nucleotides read TGTGCCAGCACCCCTACCGCGGGGGGGTCGGGGGACGGGGAGCTGTTTTTT. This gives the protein CASTPTAGGSGDGELFF.

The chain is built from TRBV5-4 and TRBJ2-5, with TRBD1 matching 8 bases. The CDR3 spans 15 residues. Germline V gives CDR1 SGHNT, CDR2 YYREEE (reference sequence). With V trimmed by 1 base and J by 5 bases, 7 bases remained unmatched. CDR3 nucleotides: TGTGCCAGCAGCTTGATCCAGGGGGCCCGGGAGACCCAGTACTTC. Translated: CASSLIQGARETQYF. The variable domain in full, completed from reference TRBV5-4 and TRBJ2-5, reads ETGVTQSPTHLIKTRGQQVTLRCSSQSGHNTVSWYQQALGQGPQFIFQYYREEENGRGNFPPRFSGLQFPNYSSELNVNALELDDSALYLCASSLIQGARETQYFGPGTRLLVL.

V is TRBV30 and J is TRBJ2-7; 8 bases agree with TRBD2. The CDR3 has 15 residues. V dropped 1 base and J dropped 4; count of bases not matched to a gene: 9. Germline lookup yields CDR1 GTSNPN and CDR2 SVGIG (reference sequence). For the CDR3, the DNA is TGTGCCTGGAGTGCCCAGCGGGAGAGGGGTTACGAGCAGTACTTC. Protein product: CAWSAQRERGYEQYF.

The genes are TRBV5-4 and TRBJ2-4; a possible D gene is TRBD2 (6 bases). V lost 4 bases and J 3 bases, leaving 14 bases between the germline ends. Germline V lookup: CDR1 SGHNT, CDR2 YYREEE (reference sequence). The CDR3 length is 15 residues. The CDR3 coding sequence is TGTGCCAGCAGCCGAGCCGGGGGAGTCAAAAACATTCAGTACTTC. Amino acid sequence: CASSRAGGVKNIQYF.

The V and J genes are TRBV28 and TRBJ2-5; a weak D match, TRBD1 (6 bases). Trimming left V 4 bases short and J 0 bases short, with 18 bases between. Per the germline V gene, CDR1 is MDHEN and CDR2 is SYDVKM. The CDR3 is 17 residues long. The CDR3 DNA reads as TGTGCCAGCAGTTACCCTTTCACAACAGGGAACCAAGAGACCCAGTACTTC. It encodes CASSYPFTTGNQETQYF.

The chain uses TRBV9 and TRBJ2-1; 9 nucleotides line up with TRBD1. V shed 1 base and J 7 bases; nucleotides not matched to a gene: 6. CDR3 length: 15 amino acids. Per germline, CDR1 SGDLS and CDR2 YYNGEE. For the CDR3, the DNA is TGTGCCAGCAGCGTAACTGGGACAGGGTCGAATGAGCAGTTCTTC. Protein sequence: CASSVTGTGSNEQFF.

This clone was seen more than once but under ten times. CDR3 in amino acids: CASASGSVADTQYF. For the CDR3, the DNA is TGTGCCAGCGCTAGCGGGAGCGTTGCTGATACGCAGTATTTT. The chain joins TRBV6-4 to TRBJ2-3; 10 nucleotides line up with TRBD2. This CDR3 region has 14 residues. Trimming took 8 bases from V and 6 from J; bases not matched to a gene: 8. The V gene's germline CDR1 is MRHNA and CDR2 SNTAGT.

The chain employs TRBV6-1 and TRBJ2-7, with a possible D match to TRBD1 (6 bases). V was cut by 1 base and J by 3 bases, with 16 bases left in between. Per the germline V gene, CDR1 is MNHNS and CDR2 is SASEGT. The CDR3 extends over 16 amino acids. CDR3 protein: CASSEGMGQGLYEQYF. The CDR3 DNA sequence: TGTGCCAGCAGTGAAGGAATGGGGCAGGGGCTCTACGAGCAGTACTTC.

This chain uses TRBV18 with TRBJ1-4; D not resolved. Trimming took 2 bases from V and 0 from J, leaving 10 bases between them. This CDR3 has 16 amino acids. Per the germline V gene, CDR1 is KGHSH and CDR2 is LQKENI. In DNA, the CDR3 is TGTGCCAGCTCACCAGAGGCGGCTGCAACTAATGAAAAACTGTTTTTT. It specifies CASSPEAAATNEKLFF.

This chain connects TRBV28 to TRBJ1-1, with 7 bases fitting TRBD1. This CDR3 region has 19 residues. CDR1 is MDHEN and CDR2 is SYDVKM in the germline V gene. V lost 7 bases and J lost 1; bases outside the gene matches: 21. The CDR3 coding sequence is TGTGCCAGCACCCAGGCCACACCTCCGTCCCGGGACAGGAACACTGAAGCTTTCTTT. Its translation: CASTQATPPSRDRNTEAFF. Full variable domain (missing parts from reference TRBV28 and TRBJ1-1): DVKVTQSSRYLVKRTGEKVFLECVQDMDHENMFWYRQDPGLGLRLIYFSYDVKMKEKGDIPEGYSVSREKKERFSLILESASTNQTSMYLCASTQATPPSRDRNTEAFFGQGTRLTVV.

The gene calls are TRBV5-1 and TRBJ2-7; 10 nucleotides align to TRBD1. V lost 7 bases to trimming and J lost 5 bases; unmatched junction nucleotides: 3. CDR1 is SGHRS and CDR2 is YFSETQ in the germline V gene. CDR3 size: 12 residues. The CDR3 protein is CASGTGADEQYF. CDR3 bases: TGCGCCAGCGGGACAGGGGCCGACGAGCAGTACTTC.

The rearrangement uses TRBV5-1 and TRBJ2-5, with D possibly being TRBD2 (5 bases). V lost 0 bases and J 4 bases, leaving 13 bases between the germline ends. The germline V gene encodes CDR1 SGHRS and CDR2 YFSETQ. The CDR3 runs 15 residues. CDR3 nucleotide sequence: TGCGCCAGCAGCTTGGGTGGAGGAACCGGAGAGACCCAGTACTTC. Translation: CASSLGGGTGETQYF.

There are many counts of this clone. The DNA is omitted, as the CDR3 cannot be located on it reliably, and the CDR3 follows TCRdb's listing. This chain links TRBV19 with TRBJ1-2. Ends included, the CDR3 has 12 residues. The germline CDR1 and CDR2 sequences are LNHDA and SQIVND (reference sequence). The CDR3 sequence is CASTSGLGGYTF.